This T cell receptor beta chain was recorded in a study of blood T cell repertoires in COVID-19. On the study more broadly: Nucleic acid was either cDNA or gDNA, and it came from T cells, B-cell-depleted T cells, or PBMCs.

Produced via immunoSEQ multiplex PCR; TCRdb's table is partial and in-frame only. Seen here are 150,000 to 200,000 clones, 75% to 90% observed once, and the top ten hold about 8.3%. The CDR3 length is 14 residues. V lost 7 bases and J 3 bases, leaving 16 bases between the germline ends. Germline lookup yields CDR1 SGHRS and CDR2 YFSETQ. The specimen was peripheral blood. The gene calls are TRBV5-1 and TRBJ2-5; tentatively, D is TRBD1 (5 bases). The origin of this receptor is a woman in her 70s with COVID-19, enrolled during active disease. The CDR3 sequence: CASSTGSPKETQYF. CDR3 DNA sequence: TGCGCCAGCTCCACAGGATCCCCCAAAGAGACCCAGTACTTC.